One sample yielded the 15 T cell receptor beta chains listed below, sequenced in a study of blood T cell repertoires in COVID-19. Sequencing used immunoSEQ multiplex PCR; TCRdb keeps in-frame clones, though not all of them. Among 450,000 to 600,000 clones listed, 75% to 90% were seen once. The sequenced sample consisted of PBMCs or T cells enriched from blood (not recorded which). All receptors derive from a woman younger than 35 who had recovered from COVID-19.

This clone was observed a single time. The chain couples TRBV4-1 to TRBJ2-2; D ambiguous. The CDR3 consists of 18 residues. The germline V gene has CDR1 MGHRA and CDR2 YSYEKL. V lost 1 base to trimming and J lost 0 bases, with 15 bases between them. As DNA, the CDR3 is TGCGCCAGCAGCCAAGTCGACCGGGTCTCAACGAACACCGGGGAGCTGTTTTTT. Translating gives CASSQVDRVSTNTGELFF.

The chain has TRBV3-1 (or the pseudogene TRBV3-2) and TRBJ2-3; 7 positions match TRBD1. Looked up from germline, CDR1 is LGHDT and CDR2 is YNNKEL (reference sequence). The CDR3 extends over 15 amino acids. V trimming: 5 bases; J trimming: 6 bases; junction bases outside the gene matches: 11. CDR3 in amino acids: CASSLKGALADTQYF. CDR3 coding DNA: TGTGCCAGCAGCTTGAAGGGGGCATTGGCCGATACGCAGTATTTT.

The V and J genes are TRBV19 and TRBJ2-3; 8 bases are a match to TRBD2. J lost 2 bases, V lost 6 bases, and 4 bases had no gene match. Germline V gives CDR1 LNHDA, CDR2 SQIVND (reference sequence). The CDR3 is 14 amino acids. CDR3 nucleotide sequence: TGTGCCAGTAGGCAGCGGGGGAACACAGATACGCAGTATTTT. Translating it yields CASRQRGNTDTQYF.

The chain has TRBV28 and TRBJ2-7; possible D gene TRBD2, 5 bases. Germline CDR1 is MDHEN and CDR2 is SYDVKM. The germline V and J ends were trimmed by 4 bases and 5 bases, with 9 bases remaining between them. The CDR3 spans 12 residues. CDR3 DNA sequence: TGTGCCAGCAGTTCCGGGGTCCACGAGCAGTACTTC. It yields the protein CASSSGVHEQYF.

This clone turned up a few times. V gene TRBV28 combines with J gene TRBJ1-3; no firm D call. CDR1 and CDR2 from the germline V gene are MDHEN and SYDVKM. This CDR3 is 14 amino acids long. V dropped 7 bases and J dropped 0 bases, with 10 bases sitting between them. The CDR3 nucleotides read TGTGCCAGCATTCCTTACAGCTCTGGAAACACCATATATTTT. Its translation is CASIPYSSGNTIYF.

The chain employs TRBV6-5 and TRBJ1-3; unclear D gene. Trimming cost V 8 bases and J 0 bases, with 11 bases left between them. Germline CDR1 reads MNHEY; CDR2 reads SVGAGI. This CDR3 region has 14 residues. This CDR3 is CASQEGYSGNTIYF. The CDR3 DNA reads TGTGCCAGCCAGGAGGGCTACTCTGGAAACACCATATATTTT.

The chain has TRBV4-1 and TRBJ2-3; a possible D gene is TRBD2 (6 bases). Germline V gene data show CDR1 as MGHRA and CDR2 as YSYEKL. The CDR3 is 17 residues long. Trimming removed 1 base from V and 2 bases from J, with 16 bases in between. DNA for the CDR3: TGCGCCAGCAGCCAAGGTTCCGGGCGGGGCCTCACAGATACGCAGTATTTT. Amino acid sequence: CASSQGSGRGLTDTQYF.

There are many counts of this clone. V usage is TRBV6-4 and J usage is TRBJ2-1, with 13 bases fitting TRBD2. With 5 bases clipped from V and 7 bases from J, the junction kept 2 bases outside the gene matches. The germline V gene has CDR1 MRHNA and CDR2 SNTAGT. The CDR3 extends over 14 amino acids. The CDR3 region has the DNA TGTGCCAGCAGTACTAGCGGGGGGGAAAATGAGCAGTTCTTC. It specifies CASSTSGGENEQFF.

V and J are TRBV7-9 and TRBJ2-5; TRBD2 matches 8 bases. Losses at the gene ends were 4 bases for V and 5 bases for J; bases not matched to a gene: 9. This CDR3 has 15 residues. Germline CDR1 and CDR2: SEHNR and FQNEAQ (reference sequence). CDR3 protein: CASSSATSALETQYF. The DNA of the CDR3 is TGTGCCAGCAGCTCCGCGACTAGCGCATTGGAGACCCAGTACTTC.

The chain joins TRBV5-1 to TRBJ1-2; D is perhaps TRBD1 (6 bases). The CDR3 is 14 residues long. Trimming removed 0 bases at V and 8 bases at J, with 14 bases between. From germline, CDR1 is SGHRS and CDR2 YFSETQ. The CDR3: CASSLESRGEGYTF. The CDR3 DNA reads as TGCGCCAGCAGCTTGGAATCCAGGGGTGAGGGCTACACCTTC.

This clone has more than one count but fewer than ten. This chain links TRBV19 with TRBJ1-1, with D perhaps matching TRBD1 (5 bases). CDR1 is LNHDA and CDR2 is SQIVND in the germline V gene (reference sequence). With 1 base removed from V and 4 bases from J, the gap between germline ends came to 13 bases. This CDR3 is built from 15 residues. CDR3 in DNA: TGTGCCAGTAGTATAGCCAGGGCGGAGAGCACTGAAGCTTTCTTT. It is translated as CASSIARAESTEAFF.

The rearrangement links TRBV5-1 to TRBJ1-2, with 7 positions matching TRBD1. After removal of 3 bases from V and 0 bases from J, the junction contained 2 bases not matched to a gene. Germline V CDR1 and CDR2: SGHRS, YFSETQ. The CDR3 runs 14 residues. CDR3 in amino acids: CASSSGTANYGYTF. For the CDR3, the DNA is TGCGCCAGCAGCTCCGGGACAGCTAACTATGGCTACACCTTC.

The chain couples TRBV4-1 to TRBJ1-5, with TRBD1 identical over 7 bases. CDR1 MGHRA and CDR2 YSYEKL come from the germline V gene. J lost 4 bases, V lost 4 bases, and 13 bases had no gene match. The CDR3 runs 17 residues. CDR3 region: CASSPYTTGFGNQPQHF. The CDR3 region has the DNA TGCGCCAGCAGCCCCTATACGACAGGGTTTGGTAATCAGCCCCAGCATTTT.

The J gene is TRBJ1-6, the V gene TRBV5-4, with a weak D call TRBD1 (6 bases). The germline V gene encodes CDR1 SGHNT and CDR2 YYREEE (reference sequence). V gave up 3 bases and J gave up 7 bases, with 20 bases separating them. There are 17 residues in the CDR3. The CDR3 region is CASSSRGAHGVNSPLHF. CDR3 sequence (DNA): TGTGCCAGCAGCTCTCGGGGGGCTCATGGAGTGAATTCACCCCTCCACTTT.

The chain links TRBV3-1 (or the pseudogene TRBV3-2) to TRBJ1-4, with no clear D. Germline CDR1 reads LGHDT; CDR2 reads YNNKEL (reference sequence). The CDR3 is made up of 14 amino acids. V lost 1 base and J 10 bases, leaving 13 bases between the germline ends. This CDR3 reads CASSQAGRVGKLFF. The CDR3 DNA follows: TGTGCCAGCAGCCAAGCTGGGAGGGTAGGAAAACTGTTTTTT.